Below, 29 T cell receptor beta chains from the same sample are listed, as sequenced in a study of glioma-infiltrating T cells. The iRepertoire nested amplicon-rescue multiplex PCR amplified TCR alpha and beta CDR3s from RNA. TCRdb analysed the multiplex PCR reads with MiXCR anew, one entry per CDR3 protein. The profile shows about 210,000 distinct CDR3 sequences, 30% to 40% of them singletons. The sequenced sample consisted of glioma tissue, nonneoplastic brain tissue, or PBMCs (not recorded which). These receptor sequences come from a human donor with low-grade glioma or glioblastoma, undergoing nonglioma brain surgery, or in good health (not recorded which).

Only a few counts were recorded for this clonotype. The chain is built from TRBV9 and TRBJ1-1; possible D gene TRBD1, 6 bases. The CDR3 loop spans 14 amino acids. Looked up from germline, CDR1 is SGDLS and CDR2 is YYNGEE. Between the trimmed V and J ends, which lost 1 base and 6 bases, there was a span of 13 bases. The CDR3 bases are TGTGCCAGCAGCGTATCCGGGGGCGCCTCTGAAGCTTTCTTT. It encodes CASSVSGGASEAFF.

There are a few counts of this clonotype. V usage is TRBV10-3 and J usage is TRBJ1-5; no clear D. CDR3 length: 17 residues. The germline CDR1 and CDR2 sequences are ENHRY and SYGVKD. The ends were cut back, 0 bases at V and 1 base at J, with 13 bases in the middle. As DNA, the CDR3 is TGTGCCATCAGTGAGTCGGACTTCCTTGGAAGCAATCAGCCCCAGCATTTT. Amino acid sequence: CAISESDFLGSNQPQHF.

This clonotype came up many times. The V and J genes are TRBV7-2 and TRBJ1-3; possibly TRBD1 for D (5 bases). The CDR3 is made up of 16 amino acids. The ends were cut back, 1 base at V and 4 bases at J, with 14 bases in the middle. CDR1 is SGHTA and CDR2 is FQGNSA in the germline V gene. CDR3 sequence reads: CASSLGSGREGNTIYF. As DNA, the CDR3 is TGTGCCAGCAGCTTAGGGTCAGGCAGGGAAGGAAACACCATATATTTT.

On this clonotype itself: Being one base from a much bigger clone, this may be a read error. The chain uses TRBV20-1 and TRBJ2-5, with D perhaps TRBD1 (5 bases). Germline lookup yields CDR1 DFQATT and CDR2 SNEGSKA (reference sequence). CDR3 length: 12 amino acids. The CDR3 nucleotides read TGCGGTGCTAGGGGCAGGCAAGAGACCCAGTACTTC. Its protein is CGARGRQETQYF.

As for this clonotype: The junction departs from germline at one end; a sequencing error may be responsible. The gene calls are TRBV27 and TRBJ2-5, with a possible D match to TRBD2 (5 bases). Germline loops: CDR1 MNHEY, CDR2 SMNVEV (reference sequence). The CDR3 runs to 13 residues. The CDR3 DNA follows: TGTGCCGGCAGTCGCACTAGTCAGCAGACCCAGCACTTC. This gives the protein CAGSRTSQQTQHF.

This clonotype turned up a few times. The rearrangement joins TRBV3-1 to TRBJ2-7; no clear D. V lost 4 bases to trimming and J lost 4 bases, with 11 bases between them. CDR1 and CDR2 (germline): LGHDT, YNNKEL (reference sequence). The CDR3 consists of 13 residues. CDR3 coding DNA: TGTGCCAGCAGCCCCAATGTGGGGTACGAGCAGTACTTC. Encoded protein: CASSPNVGYEQYF.

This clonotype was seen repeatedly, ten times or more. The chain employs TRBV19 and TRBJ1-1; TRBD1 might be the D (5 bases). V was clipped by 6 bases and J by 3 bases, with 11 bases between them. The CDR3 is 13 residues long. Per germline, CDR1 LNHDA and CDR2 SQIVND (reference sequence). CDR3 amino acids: CASRAGLHTEAFF. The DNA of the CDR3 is TGTGCCAGTAGGGCAGGGCTGCACACTGAAGCTTTCTTT. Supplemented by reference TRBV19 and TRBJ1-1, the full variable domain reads DGGITQSPKYLFRKEGQNVTLSCEQNLNHDAMYWYRQDPGQGLRLIYYSQIVNDFQKGDIAEGYSVSREKKESFPLTVTSAQKNPTAFYLCASRAGLHTEAFFGQGTRLTVV.

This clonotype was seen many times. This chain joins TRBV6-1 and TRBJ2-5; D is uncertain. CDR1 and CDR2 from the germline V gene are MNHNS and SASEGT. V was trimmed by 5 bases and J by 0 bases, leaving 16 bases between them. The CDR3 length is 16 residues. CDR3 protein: CASSLSAEGYQETQYF. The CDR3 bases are TGTGCCAGCAGTTTATCGGCAGAAGGATACCAAGAGACCCAGTACTTC.

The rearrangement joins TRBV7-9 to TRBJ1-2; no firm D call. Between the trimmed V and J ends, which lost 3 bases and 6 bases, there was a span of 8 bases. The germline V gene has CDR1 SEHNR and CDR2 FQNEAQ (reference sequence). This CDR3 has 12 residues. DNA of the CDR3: TGTGCCAGCAGCTTGGGTATCAATGGCTACACCTTC. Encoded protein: CASSLGINGYTF. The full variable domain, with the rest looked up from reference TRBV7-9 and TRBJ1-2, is DTGVSQNPRHKITKRGQNVTFRCDPISEHNRLYWYRQTLGQGPEFLTYFQNEAQLEKSRLLSDRFSAERPKGSFSTLEIQRTEQGDSAMYLCASSLGINGYTFGSGTRLTVV.

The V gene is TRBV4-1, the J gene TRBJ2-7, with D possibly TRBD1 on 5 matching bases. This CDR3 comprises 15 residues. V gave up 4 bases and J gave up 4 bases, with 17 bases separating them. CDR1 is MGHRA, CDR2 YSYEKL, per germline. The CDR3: CASSLDPVGPYEQYF. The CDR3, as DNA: TGCGCCAGCAGCCTCGACCCGGTGGGGCCTTACGAGCAGTACTTC.

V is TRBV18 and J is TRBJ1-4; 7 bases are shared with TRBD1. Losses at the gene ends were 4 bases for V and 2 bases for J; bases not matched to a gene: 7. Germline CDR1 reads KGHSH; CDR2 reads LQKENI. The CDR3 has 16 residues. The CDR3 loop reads CASSLNQQGTNEKLFF. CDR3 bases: TGTGCCAGCTCACTGAATCAACAGGGGACTAATGAAAAACTGTTTTTT.

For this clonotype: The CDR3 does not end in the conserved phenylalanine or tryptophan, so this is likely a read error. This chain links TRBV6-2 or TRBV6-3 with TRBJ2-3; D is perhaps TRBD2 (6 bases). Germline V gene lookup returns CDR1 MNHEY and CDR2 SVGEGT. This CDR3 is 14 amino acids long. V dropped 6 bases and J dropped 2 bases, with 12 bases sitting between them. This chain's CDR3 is CASRPGLITDTQYL. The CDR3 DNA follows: TGTGCCAGCAGACCGGGACTCATCACAGATACGCAGTATTTA.

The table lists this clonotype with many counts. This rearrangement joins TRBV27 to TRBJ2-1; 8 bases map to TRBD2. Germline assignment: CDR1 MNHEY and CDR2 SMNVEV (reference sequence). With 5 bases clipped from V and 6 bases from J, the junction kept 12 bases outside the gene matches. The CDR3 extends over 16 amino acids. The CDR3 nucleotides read TGTGCCAGCAGTAACTTAGGGGGACTAGTCCCCAATGAGCAGTTCTTC. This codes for CASSNLGGLVPNEQFF.

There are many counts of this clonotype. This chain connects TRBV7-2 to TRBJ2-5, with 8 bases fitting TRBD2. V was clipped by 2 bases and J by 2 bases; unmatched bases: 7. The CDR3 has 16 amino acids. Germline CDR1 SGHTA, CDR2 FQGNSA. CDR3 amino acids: CASSLPGTREQETQYF. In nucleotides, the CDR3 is TGTGCCAGCAGCTTACCAGGGACTAGGGAACAAGAGACCCAGTACTTC.

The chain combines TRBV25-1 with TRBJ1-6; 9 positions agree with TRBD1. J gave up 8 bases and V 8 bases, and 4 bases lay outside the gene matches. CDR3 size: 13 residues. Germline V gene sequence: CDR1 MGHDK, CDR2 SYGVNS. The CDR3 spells CASHRGRHSPLHF. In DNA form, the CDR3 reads TGTGCCAGCCACAGGGGGCGGCATTCACCCCTCCACTTT.

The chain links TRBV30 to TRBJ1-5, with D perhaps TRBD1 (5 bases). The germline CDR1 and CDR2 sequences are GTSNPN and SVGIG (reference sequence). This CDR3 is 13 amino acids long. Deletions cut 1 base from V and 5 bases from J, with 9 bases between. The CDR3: CAWSAGKDQPQHF. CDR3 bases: TGTGCCTGGAGTGCAGGGAAGGATCAGCCCCAGCATTTT.

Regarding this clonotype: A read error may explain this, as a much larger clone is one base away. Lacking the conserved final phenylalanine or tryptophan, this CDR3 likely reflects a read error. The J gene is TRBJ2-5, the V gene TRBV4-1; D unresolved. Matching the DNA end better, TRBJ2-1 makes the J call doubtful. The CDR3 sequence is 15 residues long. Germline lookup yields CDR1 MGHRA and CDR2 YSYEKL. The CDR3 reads CASSQDPRLNNEQFL. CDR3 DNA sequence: TGCGCCAGCAGCCAAGATCCGCGACTTAACAATGAGCAGTTCCTC.

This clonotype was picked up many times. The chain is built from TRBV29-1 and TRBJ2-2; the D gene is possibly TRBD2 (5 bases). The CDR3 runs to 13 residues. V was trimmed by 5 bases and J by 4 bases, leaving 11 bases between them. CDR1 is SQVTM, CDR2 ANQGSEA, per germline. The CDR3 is CSVHEGGTGELFF. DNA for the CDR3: TGCAGCGTTCACGAGGGCGGCACCGGGGAGCTGTTTTTT.

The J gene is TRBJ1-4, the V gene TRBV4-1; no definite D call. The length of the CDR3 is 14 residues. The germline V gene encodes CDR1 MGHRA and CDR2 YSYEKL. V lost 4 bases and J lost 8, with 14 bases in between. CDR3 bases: TGCGCCAGCAGCCCGGCCTTTACGGGCGAAAAACTGTTTTTT. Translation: CASSPAFTGEKLFF.

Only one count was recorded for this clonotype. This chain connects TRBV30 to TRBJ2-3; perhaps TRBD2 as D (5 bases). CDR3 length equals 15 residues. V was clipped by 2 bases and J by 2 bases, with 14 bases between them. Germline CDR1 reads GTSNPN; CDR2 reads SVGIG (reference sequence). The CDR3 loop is CAWSKLGLNTDTQYF. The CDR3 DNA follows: TGTGCCTGGAGTAAACTCGGACTTAACACAGATACGCAGTATTTT.

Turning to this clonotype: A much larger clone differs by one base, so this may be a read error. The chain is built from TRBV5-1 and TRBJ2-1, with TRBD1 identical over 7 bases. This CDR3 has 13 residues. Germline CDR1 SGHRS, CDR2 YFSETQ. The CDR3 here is CASSPGQNNGQFF. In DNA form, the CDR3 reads TGCGCCAGCAGCCCGGGACAGAATAATGGGCAGTTCTTC.

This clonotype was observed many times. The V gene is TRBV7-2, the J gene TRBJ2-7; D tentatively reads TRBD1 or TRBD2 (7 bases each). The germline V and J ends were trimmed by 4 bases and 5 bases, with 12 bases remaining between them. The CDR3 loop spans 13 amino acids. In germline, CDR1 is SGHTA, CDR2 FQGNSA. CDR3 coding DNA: TGTGCCAGCAGCTACCAGGGGGGGGACGAGCAGTACTTC. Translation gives CASSYQGGDEQYF.

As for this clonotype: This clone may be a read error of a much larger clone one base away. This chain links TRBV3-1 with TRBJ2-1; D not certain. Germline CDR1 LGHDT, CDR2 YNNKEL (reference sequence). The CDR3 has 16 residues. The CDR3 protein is CASSRRKRVSYNERFF. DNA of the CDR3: TGTGCCAGCAGCCGCCGGAAAAGGGTTTCCTACAATGAGCGGTTCTTC.

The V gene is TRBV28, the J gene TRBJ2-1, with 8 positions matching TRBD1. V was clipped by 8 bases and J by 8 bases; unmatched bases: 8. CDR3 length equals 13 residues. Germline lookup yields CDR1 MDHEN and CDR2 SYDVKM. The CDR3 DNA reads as TGTGCCAGCGGATCGACAGGGGTCGATGAGCAGTTCTTC. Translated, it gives CASGSTGVDEQFF.

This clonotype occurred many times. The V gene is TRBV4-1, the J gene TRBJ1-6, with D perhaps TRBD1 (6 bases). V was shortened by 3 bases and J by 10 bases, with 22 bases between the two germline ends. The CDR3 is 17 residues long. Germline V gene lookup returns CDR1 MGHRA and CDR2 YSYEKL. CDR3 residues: CASSHLGGGPKDSPLHF. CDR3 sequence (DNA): TGCGCCAGCAGCCACCTCGGCGGGGGGCCCAAGGACTCACCCCTCCACTTT.

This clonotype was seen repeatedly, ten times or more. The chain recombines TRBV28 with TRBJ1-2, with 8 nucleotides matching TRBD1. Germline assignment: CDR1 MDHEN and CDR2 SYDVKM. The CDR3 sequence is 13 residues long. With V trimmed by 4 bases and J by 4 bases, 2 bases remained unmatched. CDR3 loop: CASSWTGTYGYTF. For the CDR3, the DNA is TGTGCCAGCAGTTGGACAGGGACCTATGGCTACACCTTC.

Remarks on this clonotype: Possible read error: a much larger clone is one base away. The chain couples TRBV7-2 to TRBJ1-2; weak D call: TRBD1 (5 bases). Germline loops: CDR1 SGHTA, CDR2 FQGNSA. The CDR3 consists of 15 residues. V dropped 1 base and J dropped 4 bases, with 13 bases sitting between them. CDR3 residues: CASSLEAGTGYGYTF. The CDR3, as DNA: TGTGCCAGCAGCTTAGAGGCAGGGACGGGCTATGGCTACACCTTC.

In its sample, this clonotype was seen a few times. The chain's CDR3 is CASSYRLAGGPDTQYF. CDR3 nucleotides: TGCGCCAGCAGCTACAGACTAGCGGGAGGGCCAGATACGCAGTATTTT. This rearrangement joins TRBV5-1 to TRBJ2-3; 14 nucleotides align to TRBD2. This CDR3 region has 16 residues. CDR1 and CDR2 from the germline V gene are SGHRS and YFSETQ. J gave up 4 bases and V 3 bases, and 4 bases lay outside the gene matches.

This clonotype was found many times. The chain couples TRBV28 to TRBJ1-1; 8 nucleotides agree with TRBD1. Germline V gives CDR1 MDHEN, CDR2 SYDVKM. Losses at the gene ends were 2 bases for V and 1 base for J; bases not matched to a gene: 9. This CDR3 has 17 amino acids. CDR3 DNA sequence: TGTGCCAGCAGTTTAGCTGGACAGGGAAGAGCGAACACTGAAGCTTTCTTT. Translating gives CASSLAGQGRANTEAFF. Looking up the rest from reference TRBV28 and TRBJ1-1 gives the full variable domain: DVKVTQSSRYLVKRTGEKVFLECVQDMDHENMFWYRQDPGLGLRLIYFSYDVKMKEKGDIPEGYSVSREKKERFSLILESASTNQTSMYLCASSLAGQGRANTEAFFGQGTRLTVV.